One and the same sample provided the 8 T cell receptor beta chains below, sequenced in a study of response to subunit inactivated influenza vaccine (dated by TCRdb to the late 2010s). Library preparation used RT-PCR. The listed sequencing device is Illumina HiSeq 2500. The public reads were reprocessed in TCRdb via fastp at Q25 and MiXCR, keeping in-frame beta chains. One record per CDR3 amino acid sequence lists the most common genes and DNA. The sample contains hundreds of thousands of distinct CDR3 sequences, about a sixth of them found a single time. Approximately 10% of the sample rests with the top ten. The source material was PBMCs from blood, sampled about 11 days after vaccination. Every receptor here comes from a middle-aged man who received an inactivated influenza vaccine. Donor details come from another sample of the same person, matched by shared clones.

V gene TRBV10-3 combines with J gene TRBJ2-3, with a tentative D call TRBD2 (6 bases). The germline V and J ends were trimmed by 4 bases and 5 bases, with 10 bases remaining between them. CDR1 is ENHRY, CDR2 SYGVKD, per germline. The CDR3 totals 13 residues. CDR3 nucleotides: TGTGCCATCAGTGGCGGGGCGTTAGATACGCAGTATTTT. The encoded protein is CAISGGALDTQYF.

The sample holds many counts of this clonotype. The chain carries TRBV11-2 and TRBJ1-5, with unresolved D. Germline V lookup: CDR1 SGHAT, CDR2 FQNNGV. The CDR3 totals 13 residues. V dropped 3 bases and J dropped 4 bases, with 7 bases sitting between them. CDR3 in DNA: TGTGCCAGCAGCTTGGAAATTAATCAGCCCCAGCATTTT. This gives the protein CASSLEINQPQHF.

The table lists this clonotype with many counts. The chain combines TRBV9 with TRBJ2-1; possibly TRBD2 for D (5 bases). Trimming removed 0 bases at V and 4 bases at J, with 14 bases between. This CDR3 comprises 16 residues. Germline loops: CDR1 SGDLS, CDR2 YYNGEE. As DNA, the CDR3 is TGTGCCAGCAGCGTAGGGGGTTCGGGGATATACAATGAGCAGTTCTTC. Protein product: CASSVGGSGIYNEQFF.

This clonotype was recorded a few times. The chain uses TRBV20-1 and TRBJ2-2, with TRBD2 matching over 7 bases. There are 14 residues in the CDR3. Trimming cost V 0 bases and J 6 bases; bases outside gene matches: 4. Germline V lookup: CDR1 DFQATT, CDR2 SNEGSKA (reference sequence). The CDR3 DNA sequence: TGCAGTGCTAGAGATGCAGCGGGACCCGGGGAGCTGTTTTTT. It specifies CSARDAAGPGELFF.

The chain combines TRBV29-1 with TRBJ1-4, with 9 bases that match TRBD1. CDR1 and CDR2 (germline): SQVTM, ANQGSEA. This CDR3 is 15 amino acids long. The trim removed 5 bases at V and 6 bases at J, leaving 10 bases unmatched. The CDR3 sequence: CSVTTGTGPYEKLFF. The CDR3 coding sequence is TGCAGCGTTACAACCGGGACAGGGCCCTATGAAAAACTGTTTTTT.

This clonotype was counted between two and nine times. CDR3 coding DNA: TGCGCCAGCAGCCAAGACACTAGCGGGGGCGAAATGCCCTACGAGCAGTACTTC. It is translated as CASSQDTSGGEMPYEQYF. The gene calls are TRBV4-3 and TRBJ2-7; 11 nucleotides agree with TRBD2. Germline CDR1 is LGHNA and CDR2 is YSLEER. The length of the CDR3 is 18 residues. V dropped 0 bases and J dropped 2; count of bases not matched to a gene: 9.

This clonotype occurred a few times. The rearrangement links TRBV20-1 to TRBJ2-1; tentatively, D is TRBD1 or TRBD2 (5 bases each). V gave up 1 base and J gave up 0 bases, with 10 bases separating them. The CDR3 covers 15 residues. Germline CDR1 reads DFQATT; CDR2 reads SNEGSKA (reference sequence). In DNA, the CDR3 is TGCAGTGCTAGAGTTTCGGGGACCTCCTACAATGAGCAGTTCTTC. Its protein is CSARVSGTSYNEQFF.

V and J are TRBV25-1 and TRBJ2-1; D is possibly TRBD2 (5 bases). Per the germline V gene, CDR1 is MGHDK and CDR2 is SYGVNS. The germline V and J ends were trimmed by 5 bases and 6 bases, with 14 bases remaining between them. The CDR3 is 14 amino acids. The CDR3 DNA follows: TGTGCCAGCAGTCAAACCGGGAAGATCAATGAGCAGTTCTTC. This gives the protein CASSQTGKINEQFF.